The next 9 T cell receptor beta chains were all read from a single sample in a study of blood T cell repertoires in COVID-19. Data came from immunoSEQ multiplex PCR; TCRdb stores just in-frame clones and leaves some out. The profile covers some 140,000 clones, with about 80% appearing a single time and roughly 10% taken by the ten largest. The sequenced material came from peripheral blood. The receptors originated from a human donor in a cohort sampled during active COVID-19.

The CDR3 spells CASSLRGGQTYNEQFF. CDR3 nucleotide sequence: TGTGCCAGCAGTTTGAGAGGGGGTCAAACCTACAATGAGCAGTTCTTC. The genes are TRBV28 and TRBJ2-1; tentative D call: TRBD1 (6 bases). Trimming pared 3 bases from V and 2 bases from J, leaving 14 bases between. The CDR3 runs 16 residues. Germline V lookup: CDR1 MDHEN, CDR2 SYDVKM.

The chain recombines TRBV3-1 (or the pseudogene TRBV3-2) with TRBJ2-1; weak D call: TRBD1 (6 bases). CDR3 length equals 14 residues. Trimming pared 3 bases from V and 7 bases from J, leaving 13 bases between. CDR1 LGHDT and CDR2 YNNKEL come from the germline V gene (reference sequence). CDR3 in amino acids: CASSQNRVGNEQFF. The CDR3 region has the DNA TGTGCCAGCAGCCAGAACAGGGTGGGTAATGAGCAGTTCTTC.

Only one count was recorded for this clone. The CDR3, as DNA: TGTGCCAGCAGTAGCGGGCCCTCGGAACAGCCCCAGCATTTT. Its translation is CASSSGPSEQPQHF. The chain uses TRBV6-5 and TRBJ1-5; unclear D gene. The ends were cut back, 5 bases at V and 7 bases at J, with 15 bases in the middle. Germline-derived CDR1 and CDR2 are MNHEY and SVGAGI. The CDR3 totals 14 residues.

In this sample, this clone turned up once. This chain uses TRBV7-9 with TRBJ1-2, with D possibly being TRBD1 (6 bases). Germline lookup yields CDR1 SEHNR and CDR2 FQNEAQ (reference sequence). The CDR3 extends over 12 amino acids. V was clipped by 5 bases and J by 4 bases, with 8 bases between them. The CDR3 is CASSTDSYGYTF. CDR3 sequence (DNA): TGTGCCAGCAGCACGGACAGCTATGGCTACACCTTC.

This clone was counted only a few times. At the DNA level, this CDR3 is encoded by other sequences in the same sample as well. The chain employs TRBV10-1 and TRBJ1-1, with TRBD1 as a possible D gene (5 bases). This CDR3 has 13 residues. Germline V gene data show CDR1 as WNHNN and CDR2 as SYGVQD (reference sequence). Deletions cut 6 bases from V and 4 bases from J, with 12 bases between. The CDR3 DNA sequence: TGCGCCAGCAGCCCAGGGCAGGGCACTGAAGCTTTCTTT. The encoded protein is CASSPGQGTEAFF.

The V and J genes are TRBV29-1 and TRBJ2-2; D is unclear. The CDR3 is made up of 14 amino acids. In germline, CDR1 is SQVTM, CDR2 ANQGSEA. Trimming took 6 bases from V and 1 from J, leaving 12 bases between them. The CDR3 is CSVEAEGNTGELFF. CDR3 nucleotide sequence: TGCAGCGTCGAGGCGGAAGGGAACACCGGGGAGCTGTTTTTT.

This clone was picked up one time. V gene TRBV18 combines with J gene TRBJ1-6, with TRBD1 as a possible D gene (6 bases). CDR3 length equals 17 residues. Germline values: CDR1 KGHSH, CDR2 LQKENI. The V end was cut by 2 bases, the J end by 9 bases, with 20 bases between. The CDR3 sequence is CASSPSIGGQLSSPLHF. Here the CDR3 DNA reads TGTGCCAGCTCACCATCAATAGGAGGACAGCTGAGTTCACCCCTCCACTTT.

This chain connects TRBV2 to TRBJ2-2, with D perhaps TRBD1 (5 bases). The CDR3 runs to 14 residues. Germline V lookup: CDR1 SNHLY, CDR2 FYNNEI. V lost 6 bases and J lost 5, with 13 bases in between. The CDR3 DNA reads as TGTGCCAGCAGAAGGCAGGGTGTTACCGGGGAGCTGTTTTTT. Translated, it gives CASRRQGVTGELFF.

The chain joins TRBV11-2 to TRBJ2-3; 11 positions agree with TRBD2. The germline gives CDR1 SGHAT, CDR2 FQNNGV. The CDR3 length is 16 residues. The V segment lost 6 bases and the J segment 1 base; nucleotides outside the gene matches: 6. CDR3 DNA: TGTGCCAGCAGGGTTAGCGGGGGGGTTGGCACAGATACGCAGTATTTT. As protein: CASRVSGGVGTDTQYF.